The rows below give T cell receptor beta chains drawn from one sample of a study of shared clonotypes between healthy human individuals. Assay used: immunoSEQ multiplex PCR; TCRdb lists only in-frame clones, some missing. The sample consists of 550,000 to 600,000 clones, about 98% of them appearing once. Source material: naive CD8+ T cells sorted from blood. The source is a man aged 25 to 40 in good health. Both conserved end residues are part of each CDR3. D genes are given only for firm matches. A row's size may be missing; if present it is once, few, many or a size class.

V,size,J,D,DNA,CDR3
TRBV7-6,NA,TRBJ2-1,NA,TGTGCCAGCAGCCCCCAGCCCCTGGATGAGCAGTTCTTC,CASSPQPLDEQFF
TRBV7-9,once,TRBJ2-1,NA,TGTGCCAGCAGCTTGACTGCTTCTAATGAGCAGTTCTTC,CASSLTASNEQFF
TRBV30,NA,TRBJ2-7,TRBD2,TGTGCCTGGAGTGCCCCTAGCGGAGACTACGAGCAGTACTTC,CAWSAPSGDYEQYF
TRBV21-1,NA,TRBJ2-7,NA,TGTGCCAGCAGCAAAGCCAACTCCTACGAGCAGTACTTC,CASSKANSYEQYF
TRBV7-6,NA,TRBJ1-5,NA,TGTGCCAGCAGCTCAGAACAGGGACGGTTCGACAATCAGCCCCAGCATTTT,CASSSEQGRFDNQPQHF
TRBV11-2,NA,TRBJ2-7,NA,TGTGCCAGCAGCTTCGAGACAGGACCCTCCTACGAGCAGTACTTC,CASSFETGPSYEQYF
TRBV5-4,NA,TRBJ2-7,NA,TGTGCCAGCAGCTTGGATGAAGCCTATTACGAGCAGTACTTC,CASSLDEAYYEQYF
TRBV27,once,TRBJ1-4,NA,TGTGCCAGCAGTCCCTCGTCGTCAATAAGAGCTAATGAAAAACTGTTTTTT,CASSPSSSIRANEKLFF
TRBV27,once,TRBJ1-1,NA,TGTGCCAGCAGTTTGACGGGTAACACTGAAGCTTTCTTT,CASSLTGNTEAFF
TRBV7-9,NA,TRBJ1-1,TRBD1,TGTGCCAGCAGCCAGACAGGGGACACTGAAGCTTTCTTT,CASSQTGDTEAFF
TRBV29-1,NA,TRBJ2-1,NA,TGCAGCGACCATACCTCTACAAGTTACAATGAGCAGTTCTTC,CSDHTSTSYNEQFF
TRBV30,NA,TRBJ1-2,NA,TGTGCCTGGAGTTCCGGAAACTTAGCCTATGGCTACACCTTC,CAWSSGNLAYGYTF
TRBV7-2,once,TRBJ2-7,NA,TGTGCCAGCAGCTTACCCTTCGAGCAGTACTTC,CASSLPFEQYF
TRBV5-1,NA,TRBJ2-3,NA,TGCGCCAGCAGCGATGGAATCTCGGGAGTTATAGATACGCAGTATTTT,CASSDGISGVIDTQYF
TRBV5-6,NA,TRBJ2-7,NA,TGTGCCAGCAGTAGTGACAGGTACGAGCAGTACTTC,CASSSDRYEQYF
TRBV28,once,TRBJ2-1,NA,TGTGCCAGCAGTTCCTCTAGGACCATGGCTTATGAGCAGTTCTTC,CASSSSRTMAYEQFF
TRBV7-9,NA,TRBJ2-1,NA,TGTGCCAGCGGGGGGCCTAATTACAATGAGCAGTTCTTC,CASGGPNYNEQFF
TRBV18,NA,TRBJ1-1,NA,TGTGCCAGCTCCCCCCGGATGGGGAACACTGAAGCTTTCTTT,CASSPRMGNTEAFF
TRBV11-2,NA,TRBJ2-7,NA,TGTGCCAGCAGCTTAGAACCGGGACACTACGAGCAGTACTTC,CASSLEPGHYEQYF
TRBV7-9,NA,TRBJ2-7,TRBD1,TGTGCCAGCAGCCGACAGGGAGTACCCTACGAGCAGTACTTC,CASSRQGVPYEQYF
TRBV4-1,NA,TRBJ2-5,TRBD2,TGCGCCAGCAGCCAAGTGGCGGGAGTGGAGACCCAGTACTTC,CASSQVAGVETQYF
TRBV5-1,NA,TRBJ2-7,TRBD1,TGCGCCAGCATGCGGGACAGGGGGCTGTACGAGCAGTACTTC,CASMRDRGLYEQYF
TRBV7-2,NA,TRBJ2-3,NA,TGTGCCAGCAGCTCACTTTCCCCAGATACGCAGTATTTT,CASSSLSPDTQYF
TRBV29-1,NA,TRBJ1-1,NA,TGCAGCGTTGGGAGGTGGAACACTGAAGCTTTCTTT,CSVGRWNTEAFF
TRBV10-1,NA,TRBJ2-7,NA,TGCGCCAGCAGTGACTCCAGGGCCGTACACGAGCAGTACTTC,CASSDSRAVHEQYF
TRBV5-1,NA,TRBJ2-7,NA,TGCGCCAGCAGCTTGGGAGATAGCGTCTACGAGCAGTACTTC,CASSLGDSVYEQYF
TRBV27,once,TRBJ1-1,NA,TGTGCCAGCAGGAAAGGGGTAACTGAAGCTTTCTTT,CASRKGVTEAFF
TRBV4-1,NA,TRBJ2-1,TRBD1,TGCGCCAGCAGCCAATTGGTCGGGACAGGGTCCAATGAGCAGTTCTTC,CASSQLVGTGSNEQFF
TRBV7-6,NA,TRBJ2-2,NA,TGTGCCAGCAGCTTTGGACCGGGGCCGAACACCGGGGAGCTGTTTTTT,CASSFGPGPNTGELFF
TRBV5-1,NA,TRBJ2-7,NA,TGCGCCAGCAGCCCTGGGCCAGGGGTGAGGTCCTACGAGCAGTACTTC,CASSPGPGVRSYEQYF
TRBV15,NA,TRBJ2-7,TRBD1,TGTGCCACCAGCACCGACAGGGGATCGAACGAGCAGTACTTC,CATSTDRGSNEQYF
TRBV7-9,NA,TRBJ2-5,NA,TGTGCCAGCAGCTCTTCGACCGGGCTCGAGACCCAGTACTTC,CASSSSTGLETQYF
TRBV7-2,NA,TRBJ2-7,NA,TGTGCCAGCAGTTCATTGGGGGGATCCTACGAGCAGTACTTC,CASSSLGGSYEQYF
TRBV4-3,once,TRBJ2-7,NA,TGCGCCAGCAGCCGAACGGGGGAGACCTACGAGCAGTACTTC,CASSRTGETYEQYF
TRBV14,NA,TRBJ2-7,TRBD1,TGTGCCAGCAGCCCCAGGACAGGGGCCTACGAGCAGTACTTC,CASSPRTGAYEQYF
TRBV29-1,NA,TRBJ2-7,NA,TGCAGCGTTCTCACCCATGCCCAGGGTTACGAGCAGTACTTC,CSVLTHAQGYEQYF
TRBV11-2,NA,TRBJ2-5,NA,TGTGCCAGCAGCCAGCTAGAGGGTCGGGAGACCCAGTACTTC,CASSQLEGRETQYF
TRBV14,NA,TRBJ2-7,NA,TGTGCCAGCAGCCCAAGCACGGCAGACCCCTACGAGCAGTACTTC,CASSPSTADPYEQYF